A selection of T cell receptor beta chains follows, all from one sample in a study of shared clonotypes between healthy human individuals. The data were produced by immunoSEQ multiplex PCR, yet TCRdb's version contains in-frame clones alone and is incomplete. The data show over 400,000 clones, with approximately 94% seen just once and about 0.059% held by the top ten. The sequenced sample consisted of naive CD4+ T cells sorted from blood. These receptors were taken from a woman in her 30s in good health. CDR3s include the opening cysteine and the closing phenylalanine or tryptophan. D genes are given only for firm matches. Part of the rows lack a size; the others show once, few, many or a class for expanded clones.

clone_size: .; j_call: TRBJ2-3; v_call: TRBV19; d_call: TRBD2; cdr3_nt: TGTGCCAGTAGTATTAGTAGCGGGGGAGATACGCAGTATTTT; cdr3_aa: CASSISSGGDTQYF
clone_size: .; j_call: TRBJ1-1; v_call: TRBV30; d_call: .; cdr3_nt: TGTGCCTGGAGTTTTACCGGGACTGAAGCTTTCTTT; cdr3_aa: CAWSFTGTEAFF
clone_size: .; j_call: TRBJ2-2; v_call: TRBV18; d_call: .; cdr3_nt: TGTGCCAGCTCCCAGGAGAACACCGGGGAGCTGTTTTTT; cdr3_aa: CASSQENTGELFF
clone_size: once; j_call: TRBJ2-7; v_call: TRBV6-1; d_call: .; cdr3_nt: TGTGCCAGCAGTGAACTAGATACAGTGCAGTACTTC; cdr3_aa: CASSELDTVQYF
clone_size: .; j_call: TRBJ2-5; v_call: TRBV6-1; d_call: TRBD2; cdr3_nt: TGTGCCAGCAACCGCGGGAGAATGCTCACGGAGACCCAGTACTTC; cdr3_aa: CASNRGRMLTETQYF
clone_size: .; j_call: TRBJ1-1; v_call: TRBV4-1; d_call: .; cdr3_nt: TGCGCCAGCAGCCAAGAACCCCAAGTTGAAGCTTTCTTT; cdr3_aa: CASSQEPQVEAFF
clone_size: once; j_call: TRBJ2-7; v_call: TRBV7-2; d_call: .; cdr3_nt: TGTGCCAGCAGCGCCAGGGAGAGGGGATCCAACGAGCAGTACTTC; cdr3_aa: CASSARERGSNEQYF
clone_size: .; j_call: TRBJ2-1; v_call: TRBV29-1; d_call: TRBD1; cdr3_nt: TGCAGCGTTGAAGTGAGACAGGGTTATGAGCAGTTCTTC; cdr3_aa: CSVEVRQGYEQFF
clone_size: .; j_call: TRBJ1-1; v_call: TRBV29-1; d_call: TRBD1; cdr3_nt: TGCAGCGTAGGTGACAGGGCCGGAGCTGAAGCTTTCTTT; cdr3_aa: CSVGDRAGAEAFF
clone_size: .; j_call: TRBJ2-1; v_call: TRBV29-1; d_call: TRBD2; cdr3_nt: TGCAGCGTTGGGGCAGGGACTAGCGGCTACAATGAGCAGTTCTTC; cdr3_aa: CSVGAGTSGYNEQFF
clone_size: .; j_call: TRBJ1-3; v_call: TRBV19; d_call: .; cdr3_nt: TGTGCCAGTAGTATATTGGCCGACTCTGGAAACACCATATATTTT; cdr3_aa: CASSILADSGNTIYF
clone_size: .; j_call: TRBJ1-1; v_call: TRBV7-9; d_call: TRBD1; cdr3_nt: TGTGCCAGCAGCTCCCGGCCGACAGGGGAAGAAGCTTTCTTT; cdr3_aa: CASSSRPTGEEAFF
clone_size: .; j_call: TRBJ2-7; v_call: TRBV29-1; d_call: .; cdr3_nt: TGCAGCGTTGGAGCGGATAGCTCCTACGAGCAGTACTTC; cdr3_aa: CSVGADSSYEQYF
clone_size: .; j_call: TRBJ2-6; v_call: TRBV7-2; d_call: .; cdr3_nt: TGTGCCAGCAGACGGACACTCGGTACGGGGGCCAACGTCCTGACTTTC; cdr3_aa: CASRRTLGTGANVLTF
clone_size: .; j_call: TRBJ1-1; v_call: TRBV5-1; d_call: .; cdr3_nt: TGCGCCAGCAGCACCAGGGGGAACACTGAAGCTTTCTTT; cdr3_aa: CASSTRGNTEAFF
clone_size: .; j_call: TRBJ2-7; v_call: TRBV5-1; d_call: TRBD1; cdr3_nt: TGCGCCAGCAGCTTGACAGGGGGCCCCTACGAGCAGTACTTC; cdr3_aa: CASSLTGGPYEQYF
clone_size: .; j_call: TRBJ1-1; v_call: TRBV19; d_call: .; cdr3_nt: TGTGCCAGTAGTATCGGGGTGGTCAACACTGAAGCTTTCTTT; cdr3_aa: CASSIGVVNTEAFF
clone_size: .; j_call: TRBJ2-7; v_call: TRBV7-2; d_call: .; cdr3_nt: TGTGCCAGCAGCTCAAACTACGTTCGCTCCTACGAGCAGTACTTC; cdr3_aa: CASSSNYVRSYEQYF
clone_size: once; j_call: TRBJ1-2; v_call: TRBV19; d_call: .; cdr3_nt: TGTGCCAGTAGTATCTCGGGGGATATGGGCTATGGCTACACCTTC; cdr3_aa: CASSISGDMGYGYTF
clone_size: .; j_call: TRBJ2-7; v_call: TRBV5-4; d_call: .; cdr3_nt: TGTGCCAGCAGCCCGTGGGGGAGGAGCTCCTACGAGCAGTACTTC; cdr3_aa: CASSPWGRSSYEQYF
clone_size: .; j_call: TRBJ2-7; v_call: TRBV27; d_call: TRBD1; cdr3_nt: TGTGCCAGCAGTTGGCAGGGGGCCTACGAGCAGTACTTC; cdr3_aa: CASSWQGAYEQYF
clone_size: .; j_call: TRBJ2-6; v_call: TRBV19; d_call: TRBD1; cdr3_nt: TGTGCCAGTAGTCCCGGACAGGGGAGCGGGGCCAACGTCCTGACTTTC; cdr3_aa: CASSPGQGSGANVLTF
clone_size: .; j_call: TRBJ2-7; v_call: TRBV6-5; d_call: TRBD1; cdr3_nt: TGTGCCAGCAGCCCAAGGGGGACAGGGTTATACGAGCAGTACTTC; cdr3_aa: CASSPRGTGLYEQYF
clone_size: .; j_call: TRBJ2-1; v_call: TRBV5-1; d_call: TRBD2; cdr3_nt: TGCGCCAGCAGCTCGTCCGGGACTAGCGGGACGCTGTCGCGGCAGTTCTTC; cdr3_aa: CASSSSGTSGTLSRQFF
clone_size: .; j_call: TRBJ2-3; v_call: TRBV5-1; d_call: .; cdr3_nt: TGCGCCAGCAGCGACAGCGGGTACGGGGGTTCAGATACGCAGTATTTT; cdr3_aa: CASSDSGYGGSDTQYF
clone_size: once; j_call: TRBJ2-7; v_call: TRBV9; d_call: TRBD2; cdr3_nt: TGTGCCAGCAGCTTTAGCGGGGAACCTCACTACGAGCAGTACTTC; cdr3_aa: CASSFSGEPHYEQYF
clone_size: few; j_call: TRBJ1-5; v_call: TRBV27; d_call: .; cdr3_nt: TGTGCCAGCAGTTCAAATAATAGGCCCCAGCATTTT; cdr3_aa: CASSSNNRPQHF